The 15 T cell receptor beta chains below were found in one sample sequenced in a study of vaccination and CD4 T cells after COVID-19. Treatment given: approximately 9-day PBMC culture with coronavirus spike peptide pools or control peptides (ViraFEST assay). The Oncomine TCR Beta short-read assay was what sequenced the DNA obtained from cultured CD4+ T cells. Each CDR3 protein is one row after TCRdb ran MiXCR on the PCR reads. The table includes more than 15,000 distinct CDR3 sequences, 31% detected once. Their antigens remain unidentified. Sequenced input: cultured CD4+ T cells from blood. These receptors were taken from a human donor with COVID-19.

The rearrangement joins TRBV7-8 to TRBJ2-3; TRBD1 matches 7 bases. The CDR3 is 16 residues long. Germline values: CDR1 SGHVS, CDR2 FQNEAQ. The V segment lost 5 bases and the J segment 2 bases; nucleotides outside the gene matches: 10. Here the CDR3 reads CASSRTGLLFTDTQYF. In nucleotides, the CDR3 is TGTGCCAGCAGCAGGACAGGTCTCCTCTTCACAGATACGCAGTATTTT. Combining the CDR3 with reference TRBV7-8 and TRBJ2-3 gives the whole variable domain GAGVSQSPRYKVAKRGQDVALRCDPISGHVSLFWYQQALGQGPEFLTYFQNEAQLDKSGLPSDRFFAERPEGSVSTLKIQRTQQEDSAVYLCASSRTGLLFTDTQYFGPGTRLTVL.

This chain joins TRBV6-2 or TRBV6-3 and TRBJ2-2; D may be TRBD1 or TRBD2 (5 bases each). Germline CDR1 is MNHEY and CDR2 is SVGEGT. CDR3 length equals 15 residues. Trimming removed 7 bases at V and 5 bases at J, with 17 bases between. CDR3 nucleotide sequence: TGTGCCAGCAATCTTGCAGGGAGAGGAACCGGGGAGCTGTTTTTT. Translated, it gives CASNLAGRGTGELFF.

This clonotype was seen more than once but under ten times. This chain links TRBV7-9 with TRBJ2-7; the D gene is possibly TRBD1 (5 bases). The CDR3 totals 11 residues. CDR1 and CDR2 from the germline V gene are SEHNR and FQNEAQ (reference sequence). The CDR3 loop is CAWEGVDEQYF. The CDR3, as DNA: TGTGCATGGGAAGGGGTCGACGAGCAGTACTTC.

This chain links TRBV5-4 with TRBJ1-6, with D unresolved. Germline V gives CDR1 SGHNT, CDR2 YYREEE (reference sequence). The germline V and J ends were trimmed by 4 bases and 6 bases, with 14 bases remaining between them. The CDR3 loop spans 15 amino acids. The CDR3 reads CASSLDGSLNSPLHF. As DNA, the CDR3 is TGTGCCAGCAGCCTTGACGGGAGTCTTAATTCACCCCTCCACTTT.

The V and J genes are TRBV20-1 and TRBJ1-5, with 10 bases fitting TRBD1. V shed 3 bases, J shed 8 bases, and the junction held 10 bases outside the gene matches. The length of the CDR3 is 15 residues. CDR1 and CDR2 from the germline V gene are DFQATT and SNEGSKA (reference sequence). The CDR3 is CSASGHGTGVKPQHF. Written as DNA, the CDR3 is TGCAGTGCTAGCGGTCACGGGACAGGGGTGAAGCCCCAGCATTTT.

This clonotype was counted a few times. The chain recombines TRBV4-1 with TRBJ1-5; 10 nucleotides line up with TRBD1. Losses at the gene ends were 0 bases for V and 7 bases for J; bases not matched to a gene: 9. This CDR3 is 17 amino acids long. Germline V gives CDR1 MGHRA, CDR2 YSYEKL. CDR3 bases: TGCGCCAGCAGCCAAGATATTGACAGGGGGCAAAGACAGCCCCAGCATTTT. Encoded protein: CASSQDIDRGQRQPQHF.

This chain links TRBV19 with TRBJ1-1, with 7 bases lining up with TRBD1. The V gene end was trimmed by 10 bases and the J gene end by 4 bases; junction bases not matched to a gene: 9. CDR1 and CDR2 from the germline V gene are LNHDA and SQIVND (reference sequence). The CDR3 contains 13 residues. As DNA, the CDR3 is TGTGCCATTTCGATCGACAGGGCCACTGAAGCTTTCTTT. Translation gives CAISIDRATEAFF.

CDR3 sequence (DNA): TGTGCCAGCAGGAAAGGGTTACCGGCCGGGGAGCTGTTTTTT. Protein product: CASRKGLPAGELFF. The rearrangement links TRBV9 to TRBJ2-2; unclear D gene. The CDR3 contains 14 residues. Trimming removed 5 bases at V and 6 bases at J, with 14 bases between. CDR1 SGDLS and CDR2 YYNGEE come from the germline V gene.

This clonotype was recorded a few times. The chain combines TRBV30 with TRBJ2-6, with 7 nucleotides matching TRBD1. J was trimmed by 2 bases and V by 4 bases; bases with no gene match: 2. The CDR3 is 14 residues long. Germline assignment: CDR1 GTSNPN and CDR2 SVGIG (reference sequence). CDR3 loop: CAWTDRAGANVLTF. The CDR3 DNA reads as TGTGCCTGGACTGACAGGGCTGGGGCCAACGTCCTGACTTTC.

This clonotype occurred a few times. This CDR3 is CASSQTQQGSTDTQYF. Here the CDR3 DNA reads TGTGCCAGCAGCCAAACTCAGCAGGGTAGCACAGATACGCAGTATTTT. The chain links TRBV4-2 to TRBJ2-3; maybe TRBD1 (5 bases). This CDR3 has 16 amino acids. The germline gives CDR1 LGHNA, CDR2 YNFKEQ. The V end lost 2 bases, the J end lost 0 bases, and 12 bases lay between the germline ends.

This clonotype was observed a handful of times. J is TRBJ2-2 and V is TRBV6-1; 9 bases are shared with TRBD1. Losses at the gene ends were 5 bases for V and 3 bases for J; bases not matched to a gene: 7. The CDR3 sequence is 16 residues long. Germline V gene sequence: CDR1 MNHNS, CDR2 SASEGT. In DNA form, the CDR3 reads TGTGCCAGCAGTACACAGGGGGCGGTGTACACCGGGGAGCTGTTTTTT. This codes for CASSTQGAVYTGELFF.

In this sample, this clonotype turned up a few times. CDR3: CSASFGQGISYEQYF. As DNA, the CDR3 is TGCAGTGCTAGTTTTGGACAGGGGATATCCTACGAGCAGTACTTC. This chain links TRBV20-1 with TRBJ2-7; 9 nucleotides agree with TRBD1. Trimming took 3 bases from V and 1 from J; bases not matched to a gene: 7. This CDR3 region has 15 residues. Germline loops: CDR1 DFQATT, CDR2 SNEGSKA (reference sequence).

The chain couples TRBV9 to TRBJ2-1; 15 nucleotides line up with TRBD2. The V gene end was trimmed by 0 bases and the J gene end by 10 bases; junction bases not matched to a gene: 5. This CDR3 is 16 amino acids long. Germline V CDR1 and CDR2: SGDLS, YYNGEE. The DNA of the CDR3 is TGTGCCAGCAGCGTAGGGACTAGCGGGGGGGCCGGAGAGCAGTTCTTC. This translates into CASSVGTSGGAGEQFF.

This clonotype was observed a few times. The rearrangement joins TRBV27 to TRBJ1-4, with no clear D. This CDR3 has 15 amino acids. V lost 5 bases to trimming and J lost 0 bases, with 10 bases between them. Germline V gives CDR1 MNHEY, CDR2 SMNVEV (reference sequence). CDR3 sequence reads: CASSPEVATNEKLFF. The CDR3 DNA reads as TGTGCCAGCAGTCCTGAGGTAGCAACTAATGAAAAACTGTTTTTT.

This clonotype has a handful of counts. V gene TRBV6-1 combines with J gene TRBJ1-5; TRBD1 matches at 7 bases. This CDR3 comprises 15 residues. Germline trimming cut 5 bases from V and 2 bases from J; bases unmatched to any gene: 6. Germline CDR1 reads MNHNS; CDR2 reads SASEGT. In DNA form, the CDR3 reads TGTGCCAGCAGTCCCCTCGGACAGGGCAATCAGCCCCAGCATTTT. Protein sequence: CASSPLGQGNQPQHF.